This T cell receptor (beta chain) originates from a study of blood T cells in healthy people across ages. The V gene lost 5 bases and the J gene lost 7 bases, with 12 bases spanning the gap. This CDR3 has 13 residues. Germline-derived CDR1 and CDR2 are SGHNT and YENEEA. General observations from the study: Strongly correlated with naive T cell percentage was TCR beta diversity. Among long-lived donors, naive CD4+ cells were more numerous and diversity higher than in aged donors.

Notes on this clonotype: Its antigen is not known.

The authors ran a second PCR of 7 to 11 cycles using a sample-barcoded 5' primer and a J-beta primer mix. Each TCR beta cDNA got a 12-nucleotide random molecular identifier. TCRdb ran MiXCR on the 5' RACE reads and lists one entry per CDR3 protein. The repertoire has roughly 1.5 million distinct CDR3 sequences, approximately 43% of them found once; the top ten carry just over 4%. The TCR comes from a woman under 30 in good health. This chain joins TRBV11-3 and TRBJ2-1; the D is unclear. The sample was blood. CDR3 protein: CASSPAVTNEQFF. CDR3 DNA sequence: TGTGCCAGCAGCCCTGCCGTCACTAATGAGCAGTTCTTC.